This T cell receptor beta chain was found in a study of blood T cell repertoires in COVID-19. Study as a whole: The United States, Italy and Spain provided the acute and convalescent COVID-19 samples. Sample material is recorded as cDNA or gDNA derived from T cells, B-cell-depleted T cells, or PBMCs.

Original handling: It was from reference gene primer amplification that nucleated cell counts were estimated. Assay used: immunoSEQ multiplex PCR; TCRdb lists only in-frame clones, some missing. Clone size and V and J calls were adopted from that table, with D and trimming inferred from the DNA. Found here are 80,000 to 100,000 clones, about 85% of them singletons; the top ten hold about 4.2%. Per germline, CDR1 MNHEY and CDR2 SVGAGI. This CDR3 is 15 amino acids long. V lost 4 bases to trimming and J lost 4 bases; unmatched junction nucleotides: 4. This clone was observed a handful of times. The origin of this receptor is a man aged 70 or older with acute or convalescent COVID-19. The chain carries TRBV6-5 and TRBJ2-3; 11 nucleotides agree with TRBD1. Sequenced sample: peripheral blood. The CDR3 protein is CASSFGTGGADTQYF. In DNA, the CDR3 is TGTGCCAGCAGTTTCGGGACAGGGGGTGCAGATACGCAGTATTTT.